This T cell receptor beta chain originates from a study of blood T cell repertoires in COVID-19 (dated by TCRdb to 2020 to 2022). At the level of the whole study: Collaborator samples came from the United States, Italy and Spain and covered acute and convalescent phases of COVID-19. The prospective study material was composed of cDNA or gDNA derived from T cells, B-cell-depleted T cells, or PBMCs. Deeply sampled blood TCRbeta repertoires from subjects exposed to, actively infected with, or recovered from COVID-19 were included in the dataset. The repertoires were made available in a free public database intended to serve as a resource for research on the immune response to SARS-CoV-2. The samples were drawn from two sources: the first 160 participants of the ongoing ImmuneRACE study, and over 1,000 subjects contributed by 6 global collaborators. The sample metadata nearly always contained a de-identified subject ID, COVID-19 status, age in years and sex. Where HLA class I and class II types were available, the types were taken from metadata supplied by the sample provider, not from assay-based typing. The investigation overall reported the following: The amount of clinical and demographic metadata varied by source and participant and was provided uncurated.

TCRbeta CDR3 regions were amplified from genomic DNA by means of the immunoSEQ Assay, a bias-controlled multiplex PCR. The authors' pipeline ran thus. The number of nucleated cells in each sample was estimated from the amplification of reference gene primers within the assay. To quantify the absolute abundance of each unique TCRbeta CDR3 rearrangement, sequence reads were collapsed and filtered. Productive Simpson clonality was computed per sample as the square root of Simpson's diversity index over productive rearrangements. TCRdb retrieved this table from immuneACCESS and kept in-frame rearrangements only. Not all clones are present; in checked studies, unresolved V genes account for under half, and no reason is known for the remainder. The V and J calls and clone size were taken over from that table, and D and trimming were inferred from the DNA. Here the sample has 52,000 or so clones; around 85% occur a single time. The ten largest clones capture approximately 19% of the sample.

This clone was seen only once. Which antigen it targets is not known. Base qualities are not recorded, but no much larger clone differs from it by a single base. Clipping removes 0 bases from V and 7 bases from J, with 10 as the unmatched junction base count. The germline V gene yields MNHEY for CDR1 and SVGEGT for CDR2. The CDR3 numbers 16 residues from cysteine through phenylalanine. Here the CDR3 DNA is all that survives: 48 bases in frame from base 1. The collaborating institutions used their own protocols to collect whole blood in K2EDTA tubes. Collaborator samples were shipped for TCRbeta analysis as frozen whole blood, isolated PBMCs, or DNA extracted from either sample type.

The sequence is built from TRBV6-2 or TRBV6-3 and TRBJ2-7, and 9 junction bases match TRBD1. The receptor comes from a man between 65 and 85 years old with active COVID-19. Specimen: peripheral blood. The CDR3 region reads CASSYSFGTGLREQYF. The nucleotides read TGTGCCAGCAGTTACTCGTTCGGGACAGGGCTACGAGAGCAGTACTTC.